This T cell receptor (beta chain) was recovered during a study of blood T cell repertoires in COVID-19. Cohorts were determined from participant-reported clinical history. This clone showed up just a few times. Other DNA sequences in this specimen translate into the identical CDR3. Sequenced by immunoSEQ multiplex PCR; TCRdb stores in-frame clones only, minus some. In the table there are 300,000 to 400,000 clones, 80% to 90% of which are singletons. Germline CDR1 SNHLY, CDR2 FYNNEI. Trimming shortened V by 4 bases and J by 2 bases, and 11 bases separated the two germline ends. The CDR3 is 14 amino acids.

The specimen sequenced was PBMCs or T cells enriched from blood (not recorded which). The sequence derives from a woman in her forties with acute COVID-19. The chain carries TRBV2 and TRBJ1-2; D is unresolved. CDR3 DNA sequence: TGTGCCAGCAGTGCTACGACGGAGAACTATGGCTACACCTTC. Translating it yields CASSATTENYGYTF.